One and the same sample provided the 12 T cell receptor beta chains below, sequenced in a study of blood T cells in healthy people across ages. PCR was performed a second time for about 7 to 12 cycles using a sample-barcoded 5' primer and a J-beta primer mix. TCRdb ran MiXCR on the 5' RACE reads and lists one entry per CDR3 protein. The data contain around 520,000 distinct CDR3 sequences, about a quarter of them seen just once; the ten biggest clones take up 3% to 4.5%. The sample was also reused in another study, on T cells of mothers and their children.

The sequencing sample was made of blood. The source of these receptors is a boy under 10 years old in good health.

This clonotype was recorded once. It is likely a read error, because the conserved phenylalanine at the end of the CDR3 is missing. The CDR3, as DNA: TGCAGTGCTAGGATGGGACTTCAAGAGACCCAGTACTCC. Encoded protein: CSARMGLQETQYS. The gene calls are TRBV20-1 and TRBJ2-5; the D gene is possibly TRBD2 (6 bases). The CDR3 has 13 amino acids. V lost 3 bases, J lost 2 bases, and 10 bases lay in between. Germline V gives CDR1 DFQATT, CDR2 SNEGSKA (reference sequence).

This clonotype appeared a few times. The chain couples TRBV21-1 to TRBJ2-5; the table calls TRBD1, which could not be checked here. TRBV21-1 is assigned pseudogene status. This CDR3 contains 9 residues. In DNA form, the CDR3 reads TGTGCCAGCCGGGACAGGGCCATGTTC. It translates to CASRDRAMF.

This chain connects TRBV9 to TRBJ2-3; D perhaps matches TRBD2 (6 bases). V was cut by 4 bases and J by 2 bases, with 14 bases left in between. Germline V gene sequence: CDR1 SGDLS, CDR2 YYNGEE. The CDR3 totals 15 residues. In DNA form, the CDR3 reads TGTGCCAGCAGCCCCAAAGGAGGGCCCACAGATACGCAGTATTTT. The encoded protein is CASSPKGGPTDTQYF.

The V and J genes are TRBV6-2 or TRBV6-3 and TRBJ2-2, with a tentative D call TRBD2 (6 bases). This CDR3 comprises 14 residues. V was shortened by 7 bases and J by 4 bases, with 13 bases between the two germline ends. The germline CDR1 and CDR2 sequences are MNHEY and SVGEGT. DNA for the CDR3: TGTGCCAGCACCCTAGTCGGGAGCACCGGGGAGCTGTTTTTT. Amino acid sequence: CASTLVGSTGELFF.

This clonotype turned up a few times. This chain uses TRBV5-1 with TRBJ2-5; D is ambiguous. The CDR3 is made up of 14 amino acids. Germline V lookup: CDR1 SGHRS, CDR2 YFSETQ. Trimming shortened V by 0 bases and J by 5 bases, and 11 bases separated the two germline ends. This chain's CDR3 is CASSLDTPRETQYF. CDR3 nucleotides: TGCGCCAGCAGCTTGGACACCCCCAGGGAGACCCAGTACTTC.

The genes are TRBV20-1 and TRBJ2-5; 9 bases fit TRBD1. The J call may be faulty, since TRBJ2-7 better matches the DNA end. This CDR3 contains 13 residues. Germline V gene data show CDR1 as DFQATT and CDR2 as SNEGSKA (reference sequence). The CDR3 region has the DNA TGCAGTGCTAGAGTAGACAGGGGGTACGAGCAGTACTTC. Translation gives CSARVDRGYEQYF.

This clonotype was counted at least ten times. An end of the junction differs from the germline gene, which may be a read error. CDR3 in amino acids: CASSLQGTDTQYF. Written as DNA, the CDR3 is TGTGCCAGCAGCTTACAGGGCACAGATACGCAGTATTTT. J is TRBJ2-3 and V is TRBV5-1; D might be TRBD1 (5 bases). The CDR3 spans 13 residues. Germline V gene lookup returns CDR1 SGHRS and CDR2 YFSETQ.

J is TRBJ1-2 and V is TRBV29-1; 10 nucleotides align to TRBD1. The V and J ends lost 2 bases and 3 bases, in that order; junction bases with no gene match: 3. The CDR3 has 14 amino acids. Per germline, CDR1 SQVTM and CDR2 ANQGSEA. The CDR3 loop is CSVEPGTGDYGYTF. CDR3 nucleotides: TGCAGCGTTGAACCCGGGACAGGGGACTATGGCTACACCTTC.

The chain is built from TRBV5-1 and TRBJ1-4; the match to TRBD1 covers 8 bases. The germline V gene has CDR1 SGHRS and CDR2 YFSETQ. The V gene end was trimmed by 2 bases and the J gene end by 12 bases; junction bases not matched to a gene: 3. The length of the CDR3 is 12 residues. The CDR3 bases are TGCGCCAGCAGCTTTAACAGGGGGGAACTGTTTTTT. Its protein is CASSFNRGELFF. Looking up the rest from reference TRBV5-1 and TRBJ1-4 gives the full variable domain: KAGVTQTPRYLIKTRGQQVTLSCSPISGHRSVSWYQQTPGQGLQFLFEYFSETQRNKGNFPGRFSGRQFSNSRSEMNVSTLELGDSALYLCASSFNRGELFFGSGTQLSVL.

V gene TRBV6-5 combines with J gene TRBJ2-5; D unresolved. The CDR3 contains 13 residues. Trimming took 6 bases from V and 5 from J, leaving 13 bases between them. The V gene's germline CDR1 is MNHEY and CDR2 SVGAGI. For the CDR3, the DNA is TGTGCCAGCAGCCGTACAACTTTTGAGACCCAGTACTTC. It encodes CASSRTTFETQYF.

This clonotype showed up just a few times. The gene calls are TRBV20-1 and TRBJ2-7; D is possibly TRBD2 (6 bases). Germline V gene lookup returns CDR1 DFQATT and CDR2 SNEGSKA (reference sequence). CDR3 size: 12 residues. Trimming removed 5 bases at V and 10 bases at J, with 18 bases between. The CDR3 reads CSAGAGTLSQYF. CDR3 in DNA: TGCAGTGCTGGGGCCGGGACTTTGAGTCAGTACTTC.

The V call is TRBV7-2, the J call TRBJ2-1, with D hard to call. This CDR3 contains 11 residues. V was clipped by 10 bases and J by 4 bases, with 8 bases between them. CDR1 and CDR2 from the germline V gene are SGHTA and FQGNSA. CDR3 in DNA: TGTGCCACCAAAGGGTACAATGAGCAGTTCTTC. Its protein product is CATKGYNEQFF.